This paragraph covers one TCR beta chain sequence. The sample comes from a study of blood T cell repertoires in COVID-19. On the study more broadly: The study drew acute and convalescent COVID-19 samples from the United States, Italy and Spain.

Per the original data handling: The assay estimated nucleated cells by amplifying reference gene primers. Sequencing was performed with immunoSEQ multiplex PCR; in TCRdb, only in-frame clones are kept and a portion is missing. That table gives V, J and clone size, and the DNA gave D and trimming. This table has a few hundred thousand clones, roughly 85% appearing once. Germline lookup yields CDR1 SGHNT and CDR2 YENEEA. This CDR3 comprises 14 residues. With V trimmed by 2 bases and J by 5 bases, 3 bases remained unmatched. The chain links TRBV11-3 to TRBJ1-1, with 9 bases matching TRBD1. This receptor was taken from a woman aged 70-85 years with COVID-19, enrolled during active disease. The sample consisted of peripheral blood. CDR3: CASSLNRGQTEAFF. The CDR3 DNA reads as TGTGCCAGCAGCTTAAACAGGGGGCAAACTGAAGCTTTCTTT.